A single sample gave rise to the 17 T cell receptor beta chains below, sequenced in a study of human T cells and chemical hapten exposure. TCRdb called the RACE reads again in MiXCR, with one record for every CDR3 protein. Among fewer than 60,000 distinct CDR3 sequences listed, approximately 10% were seen once. The time point here: pre-sensitization, week 0. Treatment defined: therapeutic diphenylcyclopropenone sensitization with weekly scalp DPC. The material sequenced was whole blood, taken in connection with sensitization to the hapten diphenylcyclopropenone (DPC). The receptors were gathered from a woman in her thirties or forties with alopecia areata. Some clones in this sample may be carry-over from other donors' samples.

This chain connects TRBV7-6 to TRBJ2-1; 10 bases fit TRBD2. The V gene end was trimmed by 1 base and the J gene end by 3 bases; junction bases not matched to a gene: 3. Per the germline V gene, CDR1 is SGHVS and CDR2 is FNYEAQ. This CDR3 spans 16 amino acids. DNA of the CDR3: TGTGCCAGCAGCTTAGAGGCTAGCGGGAGCTACAATGAGCAGTTCTTC. It translates to CASSLEASGSYNEQFF.

This clonotype was counted between two and nine times. The CDR3 DNA reads as TGTGCCAGTAGTTCCGGACAGGTACATCAGCCCCAGCATTTT. Translation gives CASSSGQVHQPQHF. This chain connects TRBV19 to TRBJ1-5, with TRBD1 matching 7 bases. CDR3 length: 14 residues. V lost 5 bases, J lost 5 bases, and 6 bases stayed unmatched. Germline V gene lookup returns CDR1 LNHDA and CDR2 SQIVND (reference sequence).

This clonotype showed up many times. V usage is TRBV21-1 and J usage is TRBJ1-5; the table assigns TRBD1, which was not confirmed against the DNA. TRBV21-1 is a pseudogene segment. The CDR3 has 17 residues. The CDR3 spells CASSKVGTGGPNQPQHF. CDR3 nucleotides: TGTGCCAGCAGCAAAGTTGGAACAGGGGGTCCAAATCAGCCCCAGCATTTT.

This clonotype occurred a few times. This sequence joins TRBV6-5 and TRBJ2-1, with 7 nucleotides matching TRBD1. The trim removed 10 bases at V and 0 bases at J, leaving 12 bases unmatched. CDR1 and CDR2 from the germline V gene are MNHEY and SVGAGI. CDR3 length equals 16 residues. CDR3: CATRKTGQSSYNEQFF. As DNA, the CDR3 is TGTGCCACAAGAAAGACAGGGCAGAGCTCCTACAATGAGCAGTTCTTC.

The table lists this clonotype with many counts. V and J are TRBV28 and TRBJ2-6; D not certain. Germline V gene data show CDR1 as MDHEN and CDR2 as SYDVKM. V was clipped by 4 bases and J by 0 bases, with 7 bases between them. The CDR3 covers 15 residues. The CDR3 bases are TGTGCCAGCAGTTCAATGCTCTCTGGGGCCAACGTCCTGACTTTC. The encoded protein is CASSSMLSGANVLTF.

This clonotype was seen at least ten times. The chain uses TRBV2 and TRBJ2-1; 8 bases are a match to TRBD1. The V segment lost 6 bases and the J segment 6 bases; nucleotides outside the gene matches: 4. Germline V gene lookup returns CDR1 SNHLY and CDR2 FYNNEI. This CDR3 spans 13 amino acids. CDR3 nucleotide sequence: TGTGCCAGCAGGAATGGACAGGGCAATGAGCAGTTCTTC. Translated: CASRNGQGNEQFF.

In its sample, this clonotype was seen many times. V is TRBV29-1 and J is TRBJ2-1; D unresolved. This CDR3 is 13 amino acids long. CDR1 SQVTM and CDR2 ANQGSEA come from the germline V gene. V was cut by 6 bases and J by 8 bases, with 17 bases left in between. The CDR3: CSVGDLEPHEQFF. In nucleotides, the CDR3 is TGCAGCGTCGGAGATCTAGAACCCCATGAGCAGTTCTTC.

The chain links TRBV21-1 to TRBJ1-2; the table's TRBD1 call for D was not verified on the DNA. TRBV21-1 is given as a pseudogene. There are 17 residues in the CDR3. The CDR3 DNA follows: TGTGCCAGCAGCAACCGGGTCGATCCCACCGCTGCGGAAGGCTACACCTTC. It translates to CASSNRVDPTAAEGYTF.

This clonotype was counted ten times or more. The rearrangement links TRBV10-3 to TRBJ1-6; D is uncertain. The germline V and J ends were trimmed by 2 bases and 7 bases, with 12 bases remaining between them. Germline CDR1 is ENHRY and CDR2 is SYGVKD. The CDR3 extends over 15 amino acids. The CDR3, as DNA: TGTGCCATCAGTGAGGCGGTTGTACGGAATTCACCCCTCCACTTT. Protein sequence: CAISEAVVRNSPLHF.

This clonotype was observed many times. This chain uses TRBV12-3 or TRBV12-4 with TRBJ2-2; D is unclear. Trimming shortened V by 6 bases and J by 4 bases, and 12 bases separated the two germline ends. The CDR3 loop spans 14 amino acids. This CDR3 is CASRLRAPTGELFF. CDR3 sequence (DNA): TGTGCCAGCAGGCTCCGGGCCCCCACCGGGGAGCTGTTTTTT.

This clonotype was detected ten times or more. The chain employs TRBV12-3 or TRBV12-4 and TRBJ2-3; D may be TRBD1 (5 bases). The ends were cut back, 6 bases at V and 4 bases at J, with 11 bases in the middle. The CDR3 is made up of 13 amino acids. Written as DNA, the CDR3 is TGTGCCAGCAGCCCGGACACCTCAGATACGCAGTATTTT. Residues: CASSPDTSDTQYF.

The DNA for the CDR3 is TGTGCCAGCAGCGCGGACAGTGATAGCAATCAGCCCCAGCATTTT. It encodes CASSADSDSNQPQHF. The rearrangement links TRBV11-2 to TRBJ1-5, with D perhaps matching TRBD1 (6 bases). Trimming pared 5 bases from V and 0 bases from J, leaving 11 bases between. In germline, CDR1 is SGHAT, CDR2 FQNNGV. The CDR3 totals 15 residues. Complete variable domain (other parts from reference TRBV11-2 and TRBJ1-5): EAGVAQSPRYKIIEKRQSVAFWCNPISGHATLYWYQQILGQGPKLLIQFQNNGVVDDSQLPKDRFSAERLKGVDSTLKIQPAKLEDSAVYLCASSADSDSNQPQHFGDGTRLSIL.

As concerns this clonotype: This clone may be a read error of a much larger clone one base away. CDR3 sequence: CASSLGANTEAFF. The CDR3 DNA follows: TGTGCCAGCAGCTTGGGGGCGAACACTGAAGCTTTCTTT. The rearrangement links TRBV11-2 to TRBJ1-1; D perhaps matches TRBD1 (6 bases). The germline gives CDR1 SGHAT, CDR2 FQNNGV. The CDR3 sequence is 13 residues long. Trimming took off 3 bases at V and 1 base at J, with 6 bases between the two ends.

The J gene is TRBJ1-3, the V gene TRBV28; 7 bases are shared with TRBD1. V was pared by 8 bases and J by 8 bases, with 6 bases of the junction left unmatched. The germline V gene encodes CDR1 MDHEN and CDR2 SYDVKM. The CDR3 consists of 12 residues. The CDR3 loop is CASGRGSDTIYF. The CDR3 DNA sequence: TGTGCCAGCGGCAGGGGGTCGGACACCATATATTTT.

This clonotype showed up many times. The rearrangement joins TRBV5-4 to TRBJ2-5; 7 bases fit TRBD1. Trimming took 4 bases from V and 1 from J; bases not matched to a gene: 1. The germline CDR1 and CDR2 sequences are SGHNT and YYREEE (reference sequence). The CDR3 covers 13 residues. The CDR3 protein is CASSGDSQETQYF. The CDR3 nucleotides read TGTGCCAGCAGCGGGGACAGCCAAGAGACCCAGTACTTC.

The chain couples TRBV13 to TRBJ1-2; D call uncertain. Germline V gene sequence: CDR1 PRHDT, CDR2 FYEKMQ (reference sequence). Trimming removed 8 bases at V and 6 bases at J, with 7 bases between. The CDR3 spans 10 residues. The CDR3 DNA is TGTGCCAGCCATCGGGATGGCTACACCTTC. It encodes CASHRDGYTF.

This clonotype has ten or more counts. The chain uses TRBV11-3 and TRBJ2-1; a weak D match, TRBD1 (6 bases). V gave up 1 base and J gave up 2 bases, with 12 bases separating them. CDR1 is SGHNT, CDR2 YENEEA, per germline. This CDR3 has 16 residues. The DNA for the CDR3 is TGTGCCAGCAGCTTAGCCAGGGGCGCGCCCTACAATGAGCAGTTCTTC. Residues: CASSLARGAPYNEQFF.